This entry lists 18 T cell receptor beta chains sequenced from one sample in a study of T cell responses to AZD1222 COVID-19 vaccine. Clones were sequenced by immunoSEQ multiplex PCR, and TCRdb holds only the in-frame ones, with some missing. This table has more than 95,000 clones, almost 95% appearing once. This sample comprised peripheral blood, obtained 28 days after the second AZD1222 dose. The receptors come from an adult who received the AZD1222 COVID-19 vaccine.

V and J are TRBV15 and TRBJ1-4, with D unresolved. V lost 0 bases and J 8 bases, leaving 10 bases between the germline ends. The germline V gene encodes CDR1 LNHNV and CDR2 YYDKDF (reference sequence). The CDR3 totals 14 residues. The CDR3 is CATSRDRGSEKLFF. CDR3 sequence (DNA): TGTGCCACCAGCAGAGATCGGGGTAGCGAAAAACTGTTTTTT.

The gene calls are TRBV6-1 and TRBJ1-1, with 7 bases matching TRBD1. V lost 3 bases, J lost 6 bases, and 7 bases stayed unmatched. Germline loops: CDR1 MNHNS, CDR2 SASEGT. This CDR3 has 14 residues. DNA for the CDR3: TGTGCCAGCAGTGACAAGGGGGCGAGTTCTGAAGCTTTCTTT. Protein sequence: CASSDKGASSEAFF.

This clone was counted only a few times. The genes are TRBV9 and TRBJ2-2; maybe TRBD2 (6 bases). Trimming pared 0 bases from V and 7 bases from J, leaving 10 bases between. This CDR3 has 14 amino acids. Germline CDR1 reads SGDLS; CDR2 reads YYNGEE. The CDR3 DNA reads as TGTGCCAGCAGCGTAGAGAGGGGAGGCGGGGAGCTGTTTTTT. Its translation: CASSVERGGGELFF. Full variable domain (remainder filled in from reference TRBV9 and TRBJ2-2): DSGVTQTPKHLITATGQRVTLRCSPRSGDLSVYWYQQSLDQGLQFLIQYYNGEERAKGNILERFSAQQFPDLHSELNLSSLELGDSALYFCASSVERGGGELFFGEGSRLTVL.

V usage is TRBV11-1 and J usage is TRBJ1-1; no reliable D call. This CDR3 region has 13 residues. The V gene lost 3 bases and the J gene lost 1 base, with 6 bases spanning the gap. Germline V gene data show CDR1 as SGHAT and CDR2 as FQDESV (reference sequence). Here the CDR3 DNA reads TGTGCCAGCAGCTTCTCGGAGAACACTGAAGCTTTCTTT. It specifies CASSFSENTEAFF.

The DNA for the CDR3 is TGTGCCAGCAGCTCAAGCCGGGACGGCTCCTACGAGCAGTACTTC. Protein: CASSSSRDGSYEQYF. The J gene is TRBJ2-7, the V gene TRBV11-2; D may correspond to TRBD1 or TRBD2 (5 bases each). Germline V gene sequence: CDR1 SGHAT, CDR2 FQNNGV. The CDR3 totals 15 residues. Trimming pared 4 bases from V and 0 bases from J, leaving 13 bases between.

The chain employs TRBV10-2 and TRBJ1-4; the D is unclear. CDR3 length equals 13 residues. Germline V CDR1 and CDR2: WSHSY, SAAADI. Trimming left V 0 bases short and J 8 bases short, with 7 bases between. Here the CDR3 reads CASSESLGEKLFF. The CDR3 bases are TGCGCCAGCAGTGAGTCGCTTGGGGAAAAACTGTTTTTT.

CDR3 nucleotide sequence: TGCGCCAGCAGCTTGGGGGACAGGGGTGGCACCGGGGAGCTGTTTTTT. The encoded protein is CASSLGDRGGTGELFF. V is TRBV5-1 and J is TRBJ2-2; 10 bases line up with TRBD1. The ends lost 0 bases at V and 4 bases at J; junction bases unmatched: 3. The germline gives CDR1 SGHRS, CDR2 YFSETQ. The CDR3 totals 16 residues. Full variable domain (outside the CDR3, taken from reference TRBV5-1 and TRBJ2-2): KAGVTQTPRYLIKTRGQQVTLSCSPISGHRSVSWYQQTPGQGLQFLFEYFSETQRNKGNFPGRFSGRQFSNSRSEMNVSTLELGDSALYLCASSLGDRGGTGELFFGEGSRLTVL.

CDR3 nucleotide sequence: TGTGCCAGCAGCCAAGATCTAAGCCAGGGCCAAGAGACCCAGTACTTC. Translated, it gives CASSQDLSQGQETQYF. The V and J genes are TRBV3-1 (or the pseudogene TRBV3-2) and TRBJ2-5; TRBD1 is a possible D gene (5 bases). The CDR3 is 16 residues long. CDR1 is LGHDT, CDR2 YNNKEL, per germline (reference sequence). V lost 0 bases and J 1 base, leaving 12 bases between the germline ends.

V gene TRBV19 combines with J gene TRBJ1-2; D call uncertain. Germline V gives CDR1 LNHDA, CDR2 SQIVND (reference sequence). The CDR3 is 15 amino acids. With 5 bases removed from V and 5 bases from J, the gap between germline ends came to 18 bases. CDR3 amino acids: CASSPQPPTEYGYTF. DNA of the CDR3: TGTGCCAGTAGTCCACAACCTCCCACAGAGTATGGCTACACCTTC.

The rearrangement links TRBV29-1 to TRBJ2-6; a possible D gene is TRBD1 (5 bases). From germline, CDR1 is SQVTM and CDR2 ANQGSEA. V was clipped by 5 bases and J by 3 bases, with 8 bases between them. The CDR3 has 13 residues. The DNA of the CDR3 is TGCAGCGTTTCAGGGTTTGGGGCCAACGTCCTGACTTTC. This encodes CSVSGFGANVLTF.

The V and J genes are TRBV6-5 and TRBJ1-1; the D is unclear. The CDR3 is made up of 13 amino acids. The germline V gene has CDR1 MNHEY and CDR2 SVGAGI. The V end was cut by 6 bases, the J end by 1 base, with 9 bases between. CDR3 in DNA: TGTGCCAGCAGCCTTCTGGGGAACACTGAAGCTTTCTTT. It specifies CASSLLGNTEAFF.

The V gene is TRBV5-8, the J gene TRBJ1-6; 8 bases fit TRBD1. V dropped 4 bases and J dropped 10; count of bases not matched to a gene: 7. The CDR3 totals 14 residues. The germline gives CDR1 SGHTS, CDR2 YDEGEE. CDR3 protein: CASSPTGGYSPLHF. DNA of the CDR3: TGTGCCAGCAGCCCCACAGGGGGGTACTCACCCCTCCACTTT. The full variable domain, in which reference TRBV5-8 and TRBJ1-6 provide the parts outside the CDR3, is EAGVTQSPTHLIKTRGQQATLRCSPISGHTSVYWYQQALGLGLQFLLWYDEGEERNRGNFPPRFSGRQFPNYSSELNVNALELEDSALYLCASSPTGGYSPLHFGNGTRLTVT.

V and J are TRBV29-1 and TRBJ2-1; 9 bases agree with TRBD2. The CDR3 covers 15 residues. Germline lookup yields CDR1 SQVTM and CDR2 ANQGSEA. With 1 base clipped from V and 1 base from J, the junction kept 2 bases outside the gene matches. CDR3 loop: CSVEGREGSYNEQFF. The CDR3 nucleotides read TGCAGCGTTGAAGGGCGGGAGGGGTCCTACAATGAGCAGTTCTTC.

This chain uses TRBV11-2 with TRBJ1-6; no clear D. Between the trimmed V and J ends, which lost 0 bases and 7 bases, there was a span of 1 base. The germline V gene has CDR1 SGHAT and CDR2 FQNNGV. The CDR3 is 12 residues long. Written as DNA, the CDR3 is TGTGCCAGCAGCTTAGAGAATTCACCCCTCCACTTT. Protein sequence: CASSLENSPLHF.

This rearrangement joins TRBV4-2 to TRBJ2-5; 8 nucleotides align to TRBD2. V was clipped by 1 base and J by 1 base; unmatched bases: 11. This CDR3 spans 18 amino acids. The germline CDR1 and CDR2 sequences are LGHNA and YNFKEQ. This chain's CDR3 is CASSQAQVASGFQETQYF. The DNA of the CDR3 is TGTGCCAGCAGCCAAGCCCAGGTCGCTAGCGGGTTCCAAGAGACCCAGTACTTC.

The chain employs TRBV3-1 (or the pseudogene TRBV3-2) and TRBJ2-3; 10 bases are a match to TRBD2. The V gene's germline CDR1 is LGHDT and CDR2 YNNKEL (reference sequence). V lost 1 base, J lost 2 bases, and 9 bases stayed unmatched. CDR3 size: 18 residues. CDR3 nucleotide sequence: TGTGCCAGCAGCCAAGGGTACGGACTAGCGGCCAACACAGATACGCAGTATTTT. Residues: CASSQGYGLAANTDTQYF.

The chain employs TRBV5-1 and TRBJ1-5; a possible D gene is TRBD1 (6 bases). CDR1 is SGHRS, CDR2 YFSETQ, per germline. V lost 0 bases and J lost 3, with 13 bases in between. The CDR3 runs to 16 residues. The CDR3 here is CASSLGGAGPNQPQHF. The DNA for the CDR3 is TGCGCCAGCAGCTTGGGGGGGGCGGGTCCCAATCAGCCCCAGCATTTT.

The V and J genes are TRBV7-3 and TRBJ2-2, with D perhaps TRBD1 or TRBD2 (5 bases each). The CDR3 contains 16 residues. CDR1 and CDR2 from the germline V gene are SGHTA and FQGTGA. V was shortened by 6 bases and J by 1 base, with 15 bases between the two germline ends. The CDR3 here is CASRPPGGENTGELFF. CDR3 coding DNA: TGTGCCAGCAGGCCCCCTGGGGGAGAGAACACCGGGGAGCTGTTTTTT.